This T cell receptor beta chain was obtained from a study of vaccination effects on CD4 cells after COVID-19. Pools of viral peptides were used by the ViraFEST assay to expand antigen-specific CD4+ T cells ahead of sequencing. Cells that had been cultured for approximately ten days were the source of isolated CD4+ T cells. Nobody among the vaccine recipients had prior SARS-CoV-2 infection (nucleocapsid antibodies were negative). This CDR3 region has 17 residues. The junction had 6 bases not matched to a gene; V was cut back by 2 bases and J by 2 bases. CDR1 is LGHNA and CDR2 is YNFKEQ in the germline V gene. Study observations and caveats: Pronounced clonal contraction occurred in clones induced by infection and by vaccine late after vaccination.

On this clone itself: The antigen remains unidentified.

Some clones are missing from TCRdb's copy, which holds only in-frame ones; the method was immunoSEQ multiplex PCR. The table records over 25,000 clones, about 80% of them present only once. The V gene is TRBV4-2, the J gene TRBJ2-3; TRBD2 agrees at 11 bases. This clonotype originated in a human donor who received a COVID-19 vaccine. The specimen was CD4+ T cells from PBMCs cultured with SARS-CoV-2 spike peptides, collected before COVID-19 vaccination. CDR3 sequence: CASSQRLAGGITDTQYF. In DNA form, the CDR3 reads TGTGCCAGCAGCCAACGGCTAGCGGGGGGTATCACAGATACGCAGTATTTT.